This record covers a single T cell receptor (beta chain). This sample was taken from a study of technical replicates of blood from a few donors. CDR1 and CDR2 (germline): SGHNT, YENEEA. This CDR3 contains 17 residues. V was shortened by 3 bases and J by 5 bases, with 22 bases between the two germline ends. Repertoires were generated with immunoSEQ multiplex PCR, while TCRdb's copy carries only in-frame clones and drops some. In the table there are approximately 88,000 clones, just over 95% of which are singletons. The specimen was T cells isolated from PBMCs. The chain links TRBV11-3 to TRBJ2-5, with D maybe TRBD2 (5 bases). The receptor was isolated from a human donor in good health. As DNA, the CDR3 is TGTGCCAGCAGCTTTGGAAGTTTGGGGATGCCGGGGGAGACCCAGTACTTC. This translates into CASSFGSLGMPGETQYF.